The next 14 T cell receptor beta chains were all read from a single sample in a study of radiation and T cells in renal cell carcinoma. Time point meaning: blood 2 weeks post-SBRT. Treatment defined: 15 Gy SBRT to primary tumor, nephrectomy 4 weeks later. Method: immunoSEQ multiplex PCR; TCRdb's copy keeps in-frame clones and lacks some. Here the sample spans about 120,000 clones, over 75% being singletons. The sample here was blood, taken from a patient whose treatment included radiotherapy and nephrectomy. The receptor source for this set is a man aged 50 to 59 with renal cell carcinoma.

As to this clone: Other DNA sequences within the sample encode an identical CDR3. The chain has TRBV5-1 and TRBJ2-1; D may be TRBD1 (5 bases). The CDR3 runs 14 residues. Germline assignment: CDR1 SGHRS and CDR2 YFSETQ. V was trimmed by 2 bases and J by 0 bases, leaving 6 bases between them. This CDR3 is CASSLGVSYNEQFF. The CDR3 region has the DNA TGCGCCAGCAGCTTAGGGGTCTCCTACAATGAGCAGTTCTTC. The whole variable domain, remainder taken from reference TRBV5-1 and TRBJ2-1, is KAGVTQTPRYLIKTRGQQVTLSCSPISGHRSVSWYQQTPGQGLQFLFEYFSETQRNKGNFPGRFSGRQFSNSRSEMNVSTLELGDSALYLCASSLGVSYNEQFFGPGTRLTVL.

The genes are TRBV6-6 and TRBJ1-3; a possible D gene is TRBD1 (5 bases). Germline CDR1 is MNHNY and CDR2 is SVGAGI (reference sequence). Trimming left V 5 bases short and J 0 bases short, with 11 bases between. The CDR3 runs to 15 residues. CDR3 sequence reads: CASSLQEFSGNTIYF. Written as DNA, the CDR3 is TGTGCCAGCAGTCTACAGGAGTTCTCTGGAAACACCATATATTTT.

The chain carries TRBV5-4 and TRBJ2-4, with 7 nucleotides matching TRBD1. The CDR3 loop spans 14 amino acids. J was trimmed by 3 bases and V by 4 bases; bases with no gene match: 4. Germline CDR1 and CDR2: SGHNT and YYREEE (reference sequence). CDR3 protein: CASSRGTVKNIQYF. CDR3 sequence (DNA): TGTGCCAGCAGCCGAGGGACAGTCAAAAACATTCAGTACTTC.

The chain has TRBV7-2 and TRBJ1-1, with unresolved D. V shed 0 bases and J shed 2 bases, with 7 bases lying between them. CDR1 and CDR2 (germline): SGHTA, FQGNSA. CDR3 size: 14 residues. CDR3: CASSLALHNTEAFF. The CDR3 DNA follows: TGTGCCAGCAGCTTAGCCTTACACAACACTGAAGCTTTCTTT.

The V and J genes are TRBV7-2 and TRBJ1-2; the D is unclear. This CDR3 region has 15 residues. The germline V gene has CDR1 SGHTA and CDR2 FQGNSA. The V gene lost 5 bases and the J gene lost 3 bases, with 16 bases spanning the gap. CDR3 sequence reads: CASSVPQRTHYGYTF. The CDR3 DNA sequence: TGTGCCAGCAGCGTACCACAGAGAACCCACTATGGCTACACCTTC.

The CDR3 protein is CSAGLITDTQYF. CDR3 coding DNA: TGCAGCGCCGGACTGATCACAGATACGCAGTATTTT. J is TRBJ2-3 and V is TRBV29-1; tentative D call: TRBD2 (5 bases). The CDR3 contains 12 residues. The germline CDR1 and CDR2 sequences are SQVTM and ANQGSEA. V was trimmed by 7 bases and J by 2 bases, leaving 10 bases between them.

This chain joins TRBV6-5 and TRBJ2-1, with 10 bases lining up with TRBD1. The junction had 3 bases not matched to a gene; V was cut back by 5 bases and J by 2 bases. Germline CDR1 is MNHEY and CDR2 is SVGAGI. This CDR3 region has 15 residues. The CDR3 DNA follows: TGTGCCAGCAGTCCCGGGACAGGGGCCTACAATGAGCAGTTCTTC. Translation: CASSPGTGAYNEQFF.

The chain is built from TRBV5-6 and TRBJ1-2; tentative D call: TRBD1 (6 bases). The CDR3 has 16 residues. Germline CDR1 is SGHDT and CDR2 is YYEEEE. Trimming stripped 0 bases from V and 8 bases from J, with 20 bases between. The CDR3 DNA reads TGTGCCAGCAGCTTGGCTTACGGGACAAGGCTCGAGGGCTACACCTTC. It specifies CASSLAYGTRLEGYTF. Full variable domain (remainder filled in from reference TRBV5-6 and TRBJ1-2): DAGVTQSPTHLIKTRGQQVTLRCSPKSGHDTVSWYQQALGQGPQFIFQYYEEEERQRGNFPDRFSGHQFPNYSSELNVNALLLGDSALYLCASSLAYGTRLEGYTFGSGTRLTVV.

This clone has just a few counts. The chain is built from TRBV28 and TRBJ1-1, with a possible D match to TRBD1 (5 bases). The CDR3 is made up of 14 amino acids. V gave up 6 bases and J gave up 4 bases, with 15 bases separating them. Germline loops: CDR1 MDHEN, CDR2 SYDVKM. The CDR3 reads CASSLTRTGTEAFF. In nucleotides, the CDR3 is TGTGCCAGCAGCCTCACGCGTACAGGCACTGAAGCTTTCTTT.

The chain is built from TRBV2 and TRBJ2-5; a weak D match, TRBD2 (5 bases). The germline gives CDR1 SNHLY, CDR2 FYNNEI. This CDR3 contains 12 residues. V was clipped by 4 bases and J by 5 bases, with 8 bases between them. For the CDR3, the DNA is TGTGCCAGCAGTGTAAGGAGGGAGACCCAGTACTTC. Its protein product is CASSVRRETQYF.

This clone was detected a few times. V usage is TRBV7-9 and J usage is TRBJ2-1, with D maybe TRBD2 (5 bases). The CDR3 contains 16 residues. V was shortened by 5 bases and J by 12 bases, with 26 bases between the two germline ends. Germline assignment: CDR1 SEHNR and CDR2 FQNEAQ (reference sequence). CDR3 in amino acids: CASSATRGSFTLGQFF. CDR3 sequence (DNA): TGTGCCAGCAGCGCAACTAGAGGCAGCTTCACCCTCGGGCAGTTCTTC.

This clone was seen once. The CDR3 region is CASSPPKGGMTYEQYF. CDR3 in DNA: TGTGCCAGCTCACCACCGAAAGGCGGGATGACCTACGAGCAGTACTTC. The chain links TRBV18 to TRBJ2-7; D may be TRBD2 (6 bases). CDR3 length: 16 amino acids. The V gene's germline CDR1 is KGHSH and CDR2 LQKENI. Trimming left V 0 bases short and J 2 bases short, with 14 bases between.

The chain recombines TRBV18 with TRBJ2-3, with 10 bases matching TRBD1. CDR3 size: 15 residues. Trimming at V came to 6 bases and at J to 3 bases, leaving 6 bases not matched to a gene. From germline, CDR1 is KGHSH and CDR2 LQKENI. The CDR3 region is CASSPGTGETDTQYF. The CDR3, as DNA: TGTGCCAGCTCGCCCGGGACAGGGGAAACAGATACGCAGTATTTT.

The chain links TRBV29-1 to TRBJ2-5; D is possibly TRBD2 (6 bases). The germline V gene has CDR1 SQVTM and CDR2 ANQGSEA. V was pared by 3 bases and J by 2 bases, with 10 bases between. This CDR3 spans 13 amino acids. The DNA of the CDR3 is TGCAGCGTTGATCCCGGGGGACAAGAGACCCAGTACTTC. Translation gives CSVDPGGQETQYF.